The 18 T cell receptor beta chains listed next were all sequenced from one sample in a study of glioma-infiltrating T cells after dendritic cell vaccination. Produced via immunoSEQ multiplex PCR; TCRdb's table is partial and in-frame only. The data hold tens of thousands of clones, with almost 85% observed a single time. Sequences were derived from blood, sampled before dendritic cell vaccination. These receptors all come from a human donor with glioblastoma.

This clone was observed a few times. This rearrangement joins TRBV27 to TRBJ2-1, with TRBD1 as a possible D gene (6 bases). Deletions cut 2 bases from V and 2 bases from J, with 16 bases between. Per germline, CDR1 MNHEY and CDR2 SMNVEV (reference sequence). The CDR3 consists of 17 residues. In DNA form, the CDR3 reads TGTGCCAGCAGTTTAGAGGGGATACAGGGCACCTACAATGAGCAGTTCTTC. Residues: CASSLEGIQGTYNEQFF.

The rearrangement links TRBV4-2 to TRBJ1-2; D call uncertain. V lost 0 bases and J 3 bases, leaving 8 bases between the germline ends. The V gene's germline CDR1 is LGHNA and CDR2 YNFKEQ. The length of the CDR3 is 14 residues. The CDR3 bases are TGTGCCAGCAGCCAAGATTCGGGATACTATGGCTACACCTTC. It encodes CASSQDSGYYGYTF.

The CDR3 sequence is CASSQTGTFFYGYTF. The CDR3 bases are TGTGCCAGCAGCCAGACAGGGACCTTCTTCTATGGCTACACCTTC. The chain combines TRBV14 with TRBJ1-2; 7 bases agree with TRBD1. The CDR3 runs to 15 residues. The trim removed 3 bases at V and 4 bases at J, leaving 8 bases unmatched. The germline gives CDR1 SGHDN, CDR2 FVKESK. The full variable domain, with the rest looked up from reference TRBV14 and TRBJ1-2, is EAGVTQFPSHSVIEKGQTVTLRCDPISGHDNLYWYRRVMGKEIKFLLHFVKESKQDESGMPNNRFLAERTGGTYSTLKVQPAELEDSGVYFCASSQTGTFFYGYTFGSGTRLTVV.

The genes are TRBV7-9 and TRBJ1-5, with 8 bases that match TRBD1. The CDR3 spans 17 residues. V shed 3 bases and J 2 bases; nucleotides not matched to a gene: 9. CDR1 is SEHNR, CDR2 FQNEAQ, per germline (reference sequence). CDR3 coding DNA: TGTGCCAGCAGCTTTATCTCAGGGGGCTCGGGCAATCAGCCCCAGCATTTT. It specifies CASSFISGGSGNQPQHF.

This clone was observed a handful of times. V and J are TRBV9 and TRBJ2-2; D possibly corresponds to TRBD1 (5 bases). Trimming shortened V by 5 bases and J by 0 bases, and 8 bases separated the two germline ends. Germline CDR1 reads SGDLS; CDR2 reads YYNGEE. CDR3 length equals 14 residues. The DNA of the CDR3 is TGTGCCAGCAGGGGGCGGTCGAACACCGGGGAGCTGTTTTTT. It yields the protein CASRGRSNTGELFF.

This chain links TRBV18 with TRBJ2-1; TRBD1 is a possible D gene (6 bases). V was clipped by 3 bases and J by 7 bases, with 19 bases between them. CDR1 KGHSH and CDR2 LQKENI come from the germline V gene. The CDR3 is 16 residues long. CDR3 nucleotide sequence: TGTGCCAGCTCACCTCGAAACCCCCGCCAGGGGAATGAGCAGTTCTTC. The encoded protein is CASSPRNPRQGNEQFF.

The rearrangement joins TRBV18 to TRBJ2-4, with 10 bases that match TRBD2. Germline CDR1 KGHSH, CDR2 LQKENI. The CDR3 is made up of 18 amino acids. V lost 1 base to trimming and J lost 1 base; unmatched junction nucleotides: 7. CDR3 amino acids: CASSPLAGGYAAKNIQYF. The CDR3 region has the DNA TGTGCCAGCTCACCACTAGCGGGAGGATATGCGGCCAAAAACATTCAGTACTTC.

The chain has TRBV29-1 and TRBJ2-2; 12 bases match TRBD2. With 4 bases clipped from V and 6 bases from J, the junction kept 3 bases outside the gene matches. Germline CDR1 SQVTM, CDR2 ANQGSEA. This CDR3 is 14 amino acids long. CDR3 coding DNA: TGCAGCGTTGCTAGCGGGGGGGCCCCCGGGGAGCTGTTTTTT. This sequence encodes CSVASGGAPGELFF.

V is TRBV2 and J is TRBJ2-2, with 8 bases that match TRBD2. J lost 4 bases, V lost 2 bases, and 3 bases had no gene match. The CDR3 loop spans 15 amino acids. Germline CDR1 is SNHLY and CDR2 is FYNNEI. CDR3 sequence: CASSERGGSTGELFF. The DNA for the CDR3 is TGTGCCAGCAGTGAACGGGGGGGGAGCACCGGGGAGCTGTTTTTT. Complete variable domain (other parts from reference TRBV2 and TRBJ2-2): EPEVTQTPSHQVTQMGQEVILRCVPISNHLYFYWYRQILGQKVEFLVSFYNNEISEKSEIFDDQFSVERPDGSNFTLKIRSTKLEDSAMYFCASSERGGSTGELFFGEGSRLTVL.

This CDR3 reads CASSYSKLRLSAEAFF. DNA of the CDR3: TGTGCCAGCAGTTACTCAAAGCTTCGATTGTCGGCTGAAGCTTTCTTT. V is TRBV6-5 and J is TRBJ1-1; D uncertain. The CDR3 covers 16 residues. Trimming took 0 bases from V and 6 from J, leaving 17 bases between them. Germline CDR1 and CDR2: MNHEY and SVGAGI.

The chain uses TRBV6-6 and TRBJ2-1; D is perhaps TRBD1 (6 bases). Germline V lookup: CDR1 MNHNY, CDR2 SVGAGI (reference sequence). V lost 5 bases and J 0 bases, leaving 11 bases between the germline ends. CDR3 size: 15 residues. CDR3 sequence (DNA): TGTGCCAGCAGTACCACCAGGGGCTCCTACAATGAGCAGTTCTTC. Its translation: CASSTTRGSYNEQFF.

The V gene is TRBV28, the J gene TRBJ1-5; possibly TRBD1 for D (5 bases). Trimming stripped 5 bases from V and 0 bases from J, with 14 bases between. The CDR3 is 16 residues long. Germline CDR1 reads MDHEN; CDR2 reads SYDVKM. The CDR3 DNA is TGTGCCAGCAGTCTACCTATTGACAGTAGCAATCAGCCCCAGCATTTT. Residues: CASSLPIDSSNQPQHF.

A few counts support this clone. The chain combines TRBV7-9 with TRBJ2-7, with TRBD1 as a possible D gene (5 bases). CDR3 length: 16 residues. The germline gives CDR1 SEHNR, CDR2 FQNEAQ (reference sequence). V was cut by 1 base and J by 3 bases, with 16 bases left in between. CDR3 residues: CASSLDPGLGIYEQYF. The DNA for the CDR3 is TGTGCCAGCAGCTTAGATCCAGGGTTAGGGATCTACGAGCAGTACTTC.

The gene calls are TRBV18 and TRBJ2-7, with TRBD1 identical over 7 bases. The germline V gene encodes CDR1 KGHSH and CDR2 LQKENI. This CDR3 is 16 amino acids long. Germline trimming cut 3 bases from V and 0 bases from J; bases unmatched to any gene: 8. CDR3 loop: CASSPRGQSGSYEQYV. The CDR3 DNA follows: TGTGCCAGCTCACCCCGGGGACAGTCCGGCTCCTACGAGCAGTACGTC.

The CDR3, as DNA: TGTGCCAGTAGTACACAGGGGGAGTTCTCCTACGAGCAGTACTTC. Translation: CASSTQGEFSYEQYF. This chain links TRBV19 with TRBJ2-7, with TRBD1 matching 8 bases. The length of the CDR3 is 15 residues. V was clipped by 4 bases and J by 0 bases; unmatched bases: 5. Germline V gives CDR1 LNHDA, CDR2 SQIVND (reference sequence).

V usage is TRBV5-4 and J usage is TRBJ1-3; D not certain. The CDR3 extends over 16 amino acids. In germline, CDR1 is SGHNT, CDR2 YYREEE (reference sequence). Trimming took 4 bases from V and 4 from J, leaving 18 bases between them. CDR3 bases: TGTGCCAGCAGCCCGGGCGGGGATATAGTCGGAAACACCATATATTTT. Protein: CASSPGGDIVGNTIYF. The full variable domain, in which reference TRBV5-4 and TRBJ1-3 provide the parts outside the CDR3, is ETGVTQSPTHLIKTRGQQVTLRCSSQSGHNTVSWYQQALGQGPQFIFQYYREEENGRGNFPPRFSGLQFPNYSSELNVNALELDDSALYLCASSPGGDIVGNTIYFGEGSWLTVV.

The CDR3 DNA reads TGTGCCAGCAGCGATGCGAGAGCGGGAGAGTACACCGGGGAGCTGTTTTTT. It yields the protein CASSDARAGEYTGELFF. The chain carries TRBV9 and TRBJ2-2, with 8 bases lining up with TRBD2. Germline CDR1 SGDLS, CDR2 YYNGEE. The V segment lost 3 bases and the J segment 3 bases; nucleotides outside the gene matches: 10. The CDR3 runs to 17 residues. Looking up the rest from reference TRBV9 and TRBJ2-2 gives the full variable domain: DSGVTQTPKHLITATGQRVTLRCSPRSGDLSVYWYQQSLDQGLQFLIQYYNGEERAKGNILERFSAQQFPDLHSELNLSSLELGDSALYFCASSDARAGEYTGELFFGEGSRLTVL.

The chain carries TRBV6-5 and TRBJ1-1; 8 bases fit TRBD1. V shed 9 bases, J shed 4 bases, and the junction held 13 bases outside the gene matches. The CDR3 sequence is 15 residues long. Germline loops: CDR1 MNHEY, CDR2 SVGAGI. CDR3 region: CASTYAGGGGTEAFF. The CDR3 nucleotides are TGTGCCAGTACCTACGCAGGGGGCGGGGGCACTGAAGCTTTCTTT.